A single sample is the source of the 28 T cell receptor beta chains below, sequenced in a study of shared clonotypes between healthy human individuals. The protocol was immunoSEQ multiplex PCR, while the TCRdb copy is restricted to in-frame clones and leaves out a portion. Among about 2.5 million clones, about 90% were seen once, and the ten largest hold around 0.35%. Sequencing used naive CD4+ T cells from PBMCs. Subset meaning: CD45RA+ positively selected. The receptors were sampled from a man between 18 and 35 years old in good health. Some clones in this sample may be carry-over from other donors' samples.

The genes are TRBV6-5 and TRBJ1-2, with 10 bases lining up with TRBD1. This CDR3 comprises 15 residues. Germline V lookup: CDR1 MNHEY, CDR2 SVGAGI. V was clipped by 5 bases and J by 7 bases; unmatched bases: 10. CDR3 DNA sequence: TGTGCCAGCAGTAGGGGAGGACAGGGGGTATTTGGCTACACCTTC. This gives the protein CASSRGGQGVFGYTF.

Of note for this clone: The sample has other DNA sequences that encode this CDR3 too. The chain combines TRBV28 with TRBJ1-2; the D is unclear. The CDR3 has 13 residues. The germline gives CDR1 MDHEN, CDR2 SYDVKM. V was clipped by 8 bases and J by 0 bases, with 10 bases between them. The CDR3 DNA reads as TGTGCCAGCTCCTCAGGTTCTAACTATGGCTACACCTTC. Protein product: CASSSGSNYGYTF.

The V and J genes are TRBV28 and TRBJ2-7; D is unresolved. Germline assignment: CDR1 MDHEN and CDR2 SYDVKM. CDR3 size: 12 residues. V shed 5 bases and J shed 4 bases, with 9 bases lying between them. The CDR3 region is CASSGVQYEQYF. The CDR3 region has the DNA TGTGCCAGCAGTGGGGTACAGTACGAGCAGTACTTC.

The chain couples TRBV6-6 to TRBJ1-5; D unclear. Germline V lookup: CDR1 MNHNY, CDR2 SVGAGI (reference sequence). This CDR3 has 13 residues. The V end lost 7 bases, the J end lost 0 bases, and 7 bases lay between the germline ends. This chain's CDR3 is CASTGNSNQPQHF. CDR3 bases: TGTGCCAGCACTGGGAATAGCAATCAGCCCCAGCATTTT.

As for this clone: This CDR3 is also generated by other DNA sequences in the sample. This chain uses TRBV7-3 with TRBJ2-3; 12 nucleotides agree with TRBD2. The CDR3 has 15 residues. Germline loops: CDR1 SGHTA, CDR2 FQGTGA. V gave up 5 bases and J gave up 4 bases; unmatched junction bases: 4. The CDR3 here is CASSPTSGSSDTQYF. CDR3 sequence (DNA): TGTGCCAGCAGCCCGACTAGCGGGAGTTCAGATACGCAGTATTTT.

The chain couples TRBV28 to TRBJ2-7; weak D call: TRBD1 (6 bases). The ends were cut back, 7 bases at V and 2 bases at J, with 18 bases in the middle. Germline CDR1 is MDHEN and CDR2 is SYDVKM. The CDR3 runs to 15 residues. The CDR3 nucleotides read TGTGCCAGCAACCCAGGGGTTCGTTCGCCCTACGAGCAGTACTTC. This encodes CASNPGVRSPYEQYF.

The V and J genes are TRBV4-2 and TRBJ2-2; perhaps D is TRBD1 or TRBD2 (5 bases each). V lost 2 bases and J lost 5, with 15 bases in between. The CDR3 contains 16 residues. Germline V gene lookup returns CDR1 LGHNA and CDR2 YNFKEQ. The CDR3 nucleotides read TGTGCCAGCAGCCAAAAAAGGGACGCTGGGACCGGGGAGCTGTTTTTT. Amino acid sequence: CASSQKRDAGTGELFF.

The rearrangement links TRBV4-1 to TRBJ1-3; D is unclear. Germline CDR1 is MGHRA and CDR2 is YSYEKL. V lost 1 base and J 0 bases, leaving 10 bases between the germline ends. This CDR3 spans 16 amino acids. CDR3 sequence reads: CASSQGSYYSGNTIYF. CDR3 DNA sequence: TGCGCCAGCAGCCAAGGATCCTATTACTCTGGAAACACCATATATTTT.

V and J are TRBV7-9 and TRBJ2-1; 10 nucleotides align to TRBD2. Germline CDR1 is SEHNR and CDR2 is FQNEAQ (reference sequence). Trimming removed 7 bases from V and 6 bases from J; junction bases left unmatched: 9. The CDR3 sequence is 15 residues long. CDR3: CASNPGASGSNEQFF. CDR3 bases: TGTGCCAGCAACCCTGGGGCTAGCGGGAGCAATGAGCAGTTCTTC.

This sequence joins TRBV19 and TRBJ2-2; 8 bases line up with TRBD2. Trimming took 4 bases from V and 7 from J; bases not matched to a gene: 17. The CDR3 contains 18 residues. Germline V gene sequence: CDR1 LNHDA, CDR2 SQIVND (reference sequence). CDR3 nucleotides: TGTGCCAGTAGTAAGCCACCGGGGAGCGGGAGTAAGGTCGGGGAGCTGTTTTTT. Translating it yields CASSKPPGSGSKVGELFF. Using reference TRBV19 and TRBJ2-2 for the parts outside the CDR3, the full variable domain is DGGITQSPKYLFRKEGQNVTLSCEQNLNHDAMYWYRQDPGQGLRLIYYSQIVNDFQKGDIAEGYSVSREKKESFPLTVTSAQKNPTAFYLCASSKPPGSGSKVGELFFGEGSRLTVL.

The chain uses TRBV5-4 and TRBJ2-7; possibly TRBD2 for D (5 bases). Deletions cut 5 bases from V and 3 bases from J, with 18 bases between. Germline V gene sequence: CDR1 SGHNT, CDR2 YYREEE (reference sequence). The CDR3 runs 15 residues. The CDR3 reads CASSLGPFEGYEQYF. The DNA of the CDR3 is TGTGCCAGCAGTCTCGGGCCGTTCGAGGGCTACGAGCAGTACTTC. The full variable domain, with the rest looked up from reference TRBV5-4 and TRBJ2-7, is ETGVTQSPTHLIKTRGQQVTLRCSSQSGHNTVSWYQQALGQGPQFIFQYYREEENGRGNFPPRFSGLQFPNYSSELNVNALELDDSALYLCASSLGPFEGYEQYFGPGTRLTVT.

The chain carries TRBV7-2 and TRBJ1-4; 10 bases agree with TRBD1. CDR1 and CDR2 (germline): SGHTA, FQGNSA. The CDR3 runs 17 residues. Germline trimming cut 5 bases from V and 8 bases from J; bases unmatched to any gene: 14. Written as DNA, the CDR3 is TGTGCCAGCAGCATTGCCGGGACAGGGGTTCCTAGGGAAAAACTGTTTTTT. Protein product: CASSIAGTGVPREKLFF.

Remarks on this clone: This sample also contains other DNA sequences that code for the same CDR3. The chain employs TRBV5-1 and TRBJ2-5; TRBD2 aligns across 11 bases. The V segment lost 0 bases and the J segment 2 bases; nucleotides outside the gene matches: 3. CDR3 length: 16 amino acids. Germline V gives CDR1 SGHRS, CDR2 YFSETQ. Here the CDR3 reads CASSLGGTSGQETQYF. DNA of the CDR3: TGCGCCAGCAGCTTGGGGGGGACTAGCGGACAAGAGACCCAGTACTTC.

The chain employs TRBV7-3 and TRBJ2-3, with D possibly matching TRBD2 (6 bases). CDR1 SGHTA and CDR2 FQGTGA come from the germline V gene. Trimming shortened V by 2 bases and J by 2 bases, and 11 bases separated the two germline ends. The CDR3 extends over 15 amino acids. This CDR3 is CASSLSGSITDTQYF. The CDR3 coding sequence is TGTGCCAGCAGCTTATCCGGGAGTATCACAGATACGCAGTATTTT.

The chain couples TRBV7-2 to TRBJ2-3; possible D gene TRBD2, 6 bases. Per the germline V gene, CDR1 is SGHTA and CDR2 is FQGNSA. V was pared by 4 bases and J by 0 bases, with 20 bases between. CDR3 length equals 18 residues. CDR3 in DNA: TGTGCCAGCAGCTCTCATTCGCCGGGGGTAACTAGCACAGATACGCAGTATTTT. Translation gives CASSSHSPGVTSTDTQYF. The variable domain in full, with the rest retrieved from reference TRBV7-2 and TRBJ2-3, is GAGVSQSPSNKVTEKGKDVELRCDPISGHTALYWYRQSLGQGLEFLIYFQGNSAPDKSGLPSDRFSAERTGGSVSTLTIQRTQQEDSAVYLCASSSHSPGVTSTDTQYFGPGTRLTVL.

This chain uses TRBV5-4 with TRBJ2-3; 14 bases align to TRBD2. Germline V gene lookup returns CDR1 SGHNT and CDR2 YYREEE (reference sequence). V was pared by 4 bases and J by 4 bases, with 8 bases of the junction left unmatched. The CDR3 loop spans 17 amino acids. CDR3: CASSPRLAGGGADTQYF. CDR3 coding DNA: TGTGCCAGCAGCCCCCGACTAGCGGGAGGGGGCGCAGATACGCAGTATTTT.

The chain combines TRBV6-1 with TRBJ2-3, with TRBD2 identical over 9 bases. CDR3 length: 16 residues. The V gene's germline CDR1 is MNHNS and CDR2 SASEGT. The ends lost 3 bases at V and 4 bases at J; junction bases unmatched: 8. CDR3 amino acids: CASSERSGRRADTQYF. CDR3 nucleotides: TGTGCCAGCAGTGAGAGGAGCGGGAGGAGGGCAGATACGCAGTATTTT.

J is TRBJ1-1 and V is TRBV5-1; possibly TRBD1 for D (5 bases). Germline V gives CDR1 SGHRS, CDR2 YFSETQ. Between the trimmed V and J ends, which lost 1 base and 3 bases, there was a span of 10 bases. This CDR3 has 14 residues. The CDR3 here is CASSLQGKHTEAFF. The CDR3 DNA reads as TGCGCCAGCAGCTTGCAGGGAAAGCACACTGAAGCTTTCTTT.

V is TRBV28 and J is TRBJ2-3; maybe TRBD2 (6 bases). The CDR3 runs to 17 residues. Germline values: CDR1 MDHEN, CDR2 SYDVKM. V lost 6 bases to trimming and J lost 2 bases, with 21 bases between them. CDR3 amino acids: CASSHPRDSGFTDTQYF. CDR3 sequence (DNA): TGTGCCAGCAGCCACCCCCGGGACTCGGGTTTCACAGATACGCAGTATTTT.

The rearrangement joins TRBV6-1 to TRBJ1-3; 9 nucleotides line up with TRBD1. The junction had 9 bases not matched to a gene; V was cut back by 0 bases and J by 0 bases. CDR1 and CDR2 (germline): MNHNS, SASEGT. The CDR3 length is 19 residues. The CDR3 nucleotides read TGTGCCAGCAGTGAAGCGCGGGGGACAGGGAAAATCTCTGGAAACACCATATATTTT. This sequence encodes CASSEARGTGKISGNTIYF.

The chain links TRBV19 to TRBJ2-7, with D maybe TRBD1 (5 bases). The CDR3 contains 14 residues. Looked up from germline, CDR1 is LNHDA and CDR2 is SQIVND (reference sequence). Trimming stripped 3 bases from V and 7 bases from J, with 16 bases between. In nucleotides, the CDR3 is TGTGCCAGTAGTATCCAAAACAGGATGGGGGAGCAGTACTTC. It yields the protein CASSIQNRMGEQYF.

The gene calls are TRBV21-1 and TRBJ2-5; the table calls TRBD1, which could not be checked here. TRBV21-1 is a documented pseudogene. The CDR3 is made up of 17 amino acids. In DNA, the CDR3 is TGTGCCAGCAGCAAAGGTCATGAGACAGGGGGTCTGGAGACCCAGTACTTC. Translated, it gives CASSKGHETGGLETQYF.

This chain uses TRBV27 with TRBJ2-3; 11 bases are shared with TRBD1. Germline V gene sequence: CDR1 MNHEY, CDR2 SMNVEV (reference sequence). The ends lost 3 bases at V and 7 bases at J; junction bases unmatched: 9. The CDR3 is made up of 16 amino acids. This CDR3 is CASSFLRDRGFNTQYF. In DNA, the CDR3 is TGTGCCAGCAGTTTCCTCCGGGACAGGGGGTTCAATACGCAGTATTTT.

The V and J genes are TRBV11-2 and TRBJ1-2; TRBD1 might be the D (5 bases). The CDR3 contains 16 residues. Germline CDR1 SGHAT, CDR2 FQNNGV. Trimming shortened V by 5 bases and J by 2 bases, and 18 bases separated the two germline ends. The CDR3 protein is CASSQRSGRLNYGYTF. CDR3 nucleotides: TGTGCCAGCAGCCAACGGTCGGGACGTCTAAACTATGGCTACACCTTC.

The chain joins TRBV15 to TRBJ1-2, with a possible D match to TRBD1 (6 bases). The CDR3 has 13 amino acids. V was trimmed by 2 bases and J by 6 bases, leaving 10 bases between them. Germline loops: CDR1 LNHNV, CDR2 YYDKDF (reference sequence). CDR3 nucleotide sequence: TGTGCCACCAGCAGATCGGACAGCCATGGCTACACCTTC. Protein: CATSRSDSHGYTF.

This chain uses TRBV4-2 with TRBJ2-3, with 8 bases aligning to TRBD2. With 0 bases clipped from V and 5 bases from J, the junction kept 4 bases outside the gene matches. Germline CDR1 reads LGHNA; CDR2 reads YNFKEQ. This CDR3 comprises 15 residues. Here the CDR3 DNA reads TGTGCCAGCAGCCAAGATTGGGCGGGAGGAGATACGCAGTATTTT. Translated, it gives CASSQDWAGGDTQYF.

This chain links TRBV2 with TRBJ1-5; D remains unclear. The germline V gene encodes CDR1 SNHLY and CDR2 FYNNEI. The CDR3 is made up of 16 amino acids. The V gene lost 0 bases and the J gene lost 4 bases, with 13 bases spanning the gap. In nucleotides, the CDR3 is TGTGCCAGCAGTGAAGCCCCCGGACGGCCTAATCAGCCCCAGCATTTT. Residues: CASSEAPGRPNQPQHF.

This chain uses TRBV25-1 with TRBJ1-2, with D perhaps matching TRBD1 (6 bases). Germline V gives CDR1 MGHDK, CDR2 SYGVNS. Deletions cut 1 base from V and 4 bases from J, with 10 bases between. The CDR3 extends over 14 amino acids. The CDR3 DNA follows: TGTGCCAGCAGTGAATTAGGGGGTAGCTATGGCTACACCTTC. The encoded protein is CASSELGGSYGYTF.